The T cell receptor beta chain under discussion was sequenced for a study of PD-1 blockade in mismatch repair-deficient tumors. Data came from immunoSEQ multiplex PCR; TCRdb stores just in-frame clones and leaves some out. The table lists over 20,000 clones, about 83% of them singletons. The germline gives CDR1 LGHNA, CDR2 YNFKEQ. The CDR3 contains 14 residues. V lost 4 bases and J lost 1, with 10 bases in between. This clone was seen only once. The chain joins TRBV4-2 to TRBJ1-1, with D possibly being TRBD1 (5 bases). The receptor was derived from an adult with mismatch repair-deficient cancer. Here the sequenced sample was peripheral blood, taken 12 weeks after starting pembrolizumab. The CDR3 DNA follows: TGTGCCAGCAGCCTTGGGGGATGGAACACTGAAGCTTTCTTT. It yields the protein CASSLGGWNTEAFF.